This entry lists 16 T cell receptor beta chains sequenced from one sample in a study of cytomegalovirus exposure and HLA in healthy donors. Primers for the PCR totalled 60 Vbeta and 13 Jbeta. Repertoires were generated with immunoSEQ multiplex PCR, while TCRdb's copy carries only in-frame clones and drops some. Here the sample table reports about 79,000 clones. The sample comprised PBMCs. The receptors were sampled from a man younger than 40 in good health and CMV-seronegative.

The CDR3 bases are TGCGCCAGCAGCTTGGTGGCAGCGGGGGGGTTCGCCTACAATGAGCAGTTCTTC. This gives the protein CASSLVAAGGFAYNEQFF. The genes are TRBV5-1 and TRBJ2-1; 10 nucleotides match TRBD2. There are 18 residues in the CDR3. J was trimmed by 2 bases and V by 0 bases; bases with no gene match: 8. In germline, CDR1 is SGHRS, CDR2 YFSETQ.

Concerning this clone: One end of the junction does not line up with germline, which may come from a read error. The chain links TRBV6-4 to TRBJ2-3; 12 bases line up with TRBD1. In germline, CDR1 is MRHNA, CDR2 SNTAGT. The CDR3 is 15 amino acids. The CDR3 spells CASSPGTGGTDTQYF. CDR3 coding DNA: TGTGCCAGCAGTCCCGGGACAGGGGGCACGGATACGCAGTATTTT.

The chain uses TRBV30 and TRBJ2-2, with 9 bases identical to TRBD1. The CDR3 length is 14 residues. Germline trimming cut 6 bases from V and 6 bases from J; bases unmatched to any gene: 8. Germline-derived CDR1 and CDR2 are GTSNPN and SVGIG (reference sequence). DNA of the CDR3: TGTGCCTGTAAAAACAGGGGGCTTTCCGGGGAGCTGTTTTTT. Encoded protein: CACKNRGLSGELFF.

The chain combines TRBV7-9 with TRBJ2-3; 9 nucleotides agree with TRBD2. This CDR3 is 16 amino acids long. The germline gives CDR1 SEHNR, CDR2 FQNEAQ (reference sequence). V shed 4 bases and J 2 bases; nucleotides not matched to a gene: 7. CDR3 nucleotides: TGTGCCAGCAGCTGGGAGACTAGCGGTTACACAGATACGCAGTATTTT. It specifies CASSWETSGYTDTQYF.

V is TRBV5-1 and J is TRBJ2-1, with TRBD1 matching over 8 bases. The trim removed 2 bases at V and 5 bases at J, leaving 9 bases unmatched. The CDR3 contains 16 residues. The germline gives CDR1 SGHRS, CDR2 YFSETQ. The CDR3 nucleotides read TGCGCCAGCAGCTTTGTGCCCCGGGGACAGGACAATGAGCAGTTCTTC. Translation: CASSFVPRGQDNEQFF.

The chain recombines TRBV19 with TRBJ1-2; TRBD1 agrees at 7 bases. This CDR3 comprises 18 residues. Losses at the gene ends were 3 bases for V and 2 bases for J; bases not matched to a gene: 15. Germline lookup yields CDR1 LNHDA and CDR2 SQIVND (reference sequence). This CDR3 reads CASSIPHRGRIRNYGYTF. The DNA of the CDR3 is TGTGCCAGTAGTATCCCGCACAGGGGACGAATACGGAACTATGGCTACACCTTC.

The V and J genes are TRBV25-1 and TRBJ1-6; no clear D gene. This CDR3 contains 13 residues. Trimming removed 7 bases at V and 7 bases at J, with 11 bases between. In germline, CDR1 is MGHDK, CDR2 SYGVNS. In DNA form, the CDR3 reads TGTGCCAGCACCCCAGCGGGGAATTCACCCCTCCACTTT. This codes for CASTPAGNSPLHF. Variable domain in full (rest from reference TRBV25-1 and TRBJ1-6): EADIYQTPRYLVIGTGKKITLECSQTMGHDKMYWYQQDPGMELHLIHYSYGVNSTEKGDLSSESTVSRIRTEHFPLTLESARPSHTSQYLCASTPAGNSPLHFGNGTRLTVT.

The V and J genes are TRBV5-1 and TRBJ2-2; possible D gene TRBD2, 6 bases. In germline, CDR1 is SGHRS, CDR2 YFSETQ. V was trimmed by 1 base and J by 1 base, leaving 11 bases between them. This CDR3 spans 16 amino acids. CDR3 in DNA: TGCGCCAGCAGCTTGTGGAGGGGCCAGAACACCGGGGAGCTGTTTTTT. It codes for CASSLWRGQNTGELFF.

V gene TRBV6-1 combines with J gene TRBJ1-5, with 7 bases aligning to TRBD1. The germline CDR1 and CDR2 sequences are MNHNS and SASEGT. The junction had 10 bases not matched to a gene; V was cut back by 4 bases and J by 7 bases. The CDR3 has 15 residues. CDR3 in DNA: TGTGCCAGCAGTGGAGGGACAGTGTATAACCAGCCCCAGCATTTT. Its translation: CASSGGTVYNQPQHF.

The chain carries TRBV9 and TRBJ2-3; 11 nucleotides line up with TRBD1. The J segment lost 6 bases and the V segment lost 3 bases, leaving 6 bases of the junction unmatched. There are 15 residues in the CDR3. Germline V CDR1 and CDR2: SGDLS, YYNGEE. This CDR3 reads CASSAGTGGVDTQYF. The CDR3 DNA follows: TGTGCCAGCAGCGCTGGGACAGGGGGAGTCGATACGCAGTATTTT.

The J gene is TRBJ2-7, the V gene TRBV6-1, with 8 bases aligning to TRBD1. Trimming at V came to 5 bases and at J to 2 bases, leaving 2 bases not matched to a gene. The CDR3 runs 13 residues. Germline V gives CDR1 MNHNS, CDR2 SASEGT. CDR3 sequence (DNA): TGTGCCAGCAGTCCGGACAGGGCCTACGAGCAGTACTTC. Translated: CASSPDRAYEQYF.

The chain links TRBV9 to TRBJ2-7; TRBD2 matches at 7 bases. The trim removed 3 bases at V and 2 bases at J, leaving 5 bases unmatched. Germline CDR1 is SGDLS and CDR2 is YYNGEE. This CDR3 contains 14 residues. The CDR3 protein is CASSDGDYPYEQYF. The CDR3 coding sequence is TGTGCCAGCAGCGACGGGGACTACCCCTACGAGCAGTACTTC. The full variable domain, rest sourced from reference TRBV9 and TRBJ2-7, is DSGVTQTPKHLITATGQRVTLRCSPRSGDLSVYWYQQSLDQGLQFLIQYYNGEERAKGNILERFSAQQFPDLHSELNLSSLELGDSALYFCASSDGDYPYEQYFGPGTRLTVT.

The CDR3 DNA follows: TGTGCCAGCACCGCGGGACGGGGGAACACTGAAGCTTTCTTT. Amino acid sequence: CASTAGRGNTEAFF. This chain uses TRBV6-1 with TRBJ1-1; a possible D gene is TRBD1 (5 bases). The germline gives CDR1 MNHNS, CDR2 SASEGT. V lost 7 bases and J 1 base, leaving 13 bases between the germline ends. The CDR3 is 14 residues long.

The CDR3 nucleotides read TGTGCCAGCAGCCCCCCCAGGGTAGGGTGGAGCAATCAGCCCCAGCATTTT. Translation gives CASSPPRVGWSNQPQHF. V and J are TRBV7-8 and TRBJ1-5; possibly TRBD1 for D (5 bases). The CDR3 has 17 amino acids. CDR1 is SGHVS, CDR2 FQNEAQ, per germline. The germline V and J ends were trimmed by 5 bases and 1 base, with 18 bases remaining between them.

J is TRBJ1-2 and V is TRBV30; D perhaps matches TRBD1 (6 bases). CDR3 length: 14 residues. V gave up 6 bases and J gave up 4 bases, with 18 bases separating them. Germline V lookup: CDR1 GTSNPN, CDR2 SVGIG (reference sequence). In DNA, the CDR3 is TGTGCCTGTCACTGGCGGGGGGCGGGCTATGGCTACACCTTC. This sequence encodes CACHWRGAGYGYTF. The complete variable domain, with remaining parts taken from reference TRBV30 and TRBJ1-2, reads SQTIHQWPATLVQPVGSPLSLECTVEGTSNPNLYWYRQAAGRGLQLLFYSVGIGQISSEVPQNLSASRPQDRQFILSSKKLLLSDSGFYLCACHWRGAGYGYTFGSGTRLTVV.

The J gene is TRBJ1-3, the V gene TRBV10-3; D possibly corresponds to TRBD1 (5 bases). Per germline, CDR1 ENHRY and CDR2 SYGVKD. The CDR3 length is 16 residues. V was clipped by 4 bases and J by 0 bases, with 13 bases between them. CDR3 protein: CAISGGGPSSGNTIYF. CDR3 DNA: TGTGCCATCAGTGGGGGGGGTCCGAGCTCTGGAAACACCATATATTTT.